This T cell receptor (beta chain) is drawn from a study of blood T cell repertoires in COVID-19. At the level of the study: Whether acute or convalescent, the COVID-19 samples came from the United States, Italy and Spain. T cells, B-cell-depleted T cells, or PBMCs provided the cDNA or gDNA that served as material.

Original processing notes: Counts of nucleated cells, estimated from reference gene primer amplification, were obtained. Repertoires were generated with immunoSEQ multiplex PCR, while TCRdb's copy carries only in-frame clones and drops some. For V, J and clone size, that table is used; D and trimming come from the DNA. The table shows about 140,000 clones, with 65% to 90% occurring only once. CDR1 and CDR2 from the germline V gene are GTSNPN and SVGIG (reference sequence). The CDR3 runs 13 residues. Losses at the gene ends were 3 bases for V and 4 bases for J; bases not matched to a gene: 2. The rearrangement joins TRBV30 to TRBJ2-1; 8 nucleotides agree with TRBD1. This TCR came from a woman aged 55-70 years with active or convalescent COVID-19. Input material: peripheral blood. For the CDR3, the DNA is TGTGCCTGGAGGGGACAGGTATACAATGAGCAGTTCTTC. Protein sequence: CAWRGQVYNEQFF.